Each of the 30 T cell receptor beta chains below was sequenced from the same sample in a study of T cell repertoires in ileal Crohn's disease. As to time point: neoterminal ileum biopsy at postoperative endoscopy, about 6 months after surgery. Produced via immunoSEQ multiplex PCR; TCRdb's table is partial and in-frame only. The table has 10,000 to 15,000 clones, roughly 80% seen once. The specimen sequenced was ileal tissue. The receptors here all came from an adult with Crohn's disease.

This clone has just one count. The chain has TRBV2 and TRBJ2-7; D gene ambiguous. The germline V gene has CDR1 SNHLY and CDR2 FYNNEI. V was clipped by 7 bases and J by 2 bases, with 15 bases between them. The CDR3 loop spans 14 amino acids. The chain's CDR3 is CASNRGVAPYEQYF. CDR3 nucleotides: TGTGCCAGCAACCGAGGAGTGGCCCCCTACGAGCAGTACTTC.

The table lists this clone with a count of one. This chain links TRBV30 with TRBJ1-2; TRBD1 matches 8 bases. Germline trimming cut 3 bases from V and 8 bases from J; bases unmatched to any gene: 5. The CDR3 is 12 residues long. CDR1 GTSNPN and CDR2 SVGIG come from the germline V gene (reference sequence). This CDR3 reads CAWRQGAEGYTF. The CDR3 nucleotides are TGTGCCTGGAGGCAGGGGGCGGAAGGCTACACCTTC.

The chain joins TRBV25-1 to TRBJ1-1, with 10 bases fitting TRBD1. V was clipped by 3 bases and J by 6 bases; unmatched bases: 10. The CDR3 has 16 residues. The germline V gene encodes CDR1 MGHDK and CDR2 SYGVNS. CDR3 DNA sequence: TGTGCCAGCAGTGATTTTTCCGGGACAGGGGAGGCTGAAGCTTTCTTT. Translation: CASSDFSGTGEAEAFF.

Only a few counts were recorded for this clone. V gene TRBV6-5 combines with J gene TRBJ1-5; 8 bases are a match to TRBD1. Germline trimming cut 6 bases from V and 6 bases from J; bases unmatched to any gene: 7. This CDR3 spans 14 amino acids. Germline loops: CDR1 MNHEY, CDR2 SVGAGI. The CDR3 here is CASRPGQGRQPQHF. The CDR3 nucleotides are TGTGCCAGCAGACCCGGACAGGGTCGTCAGCCCCAGCATTTT.

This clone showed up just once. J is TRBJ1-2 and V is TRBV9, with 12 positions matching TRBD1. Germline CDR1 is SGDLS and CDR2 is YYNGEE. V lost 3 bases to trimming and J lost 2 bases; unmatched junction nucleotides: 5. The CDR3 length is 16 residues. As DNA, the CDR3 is TGTGCCAGCAGCGCCGGGGACAGGGGGCGCAACTATGGCTACACCTTC. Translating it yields CASSAGDRGRNYGYTF.

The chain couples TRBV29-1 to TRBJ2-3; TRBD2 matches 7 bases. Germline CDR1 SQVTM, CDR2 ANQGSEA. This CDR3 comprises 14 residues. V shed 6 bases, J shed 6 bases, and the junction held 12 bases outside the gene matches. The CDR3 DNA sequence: TGCAGCGTGTTATCACGCGGGAGTTTGGATACGCAGTATTTT. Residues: CSVLSRGSLDTQYF.

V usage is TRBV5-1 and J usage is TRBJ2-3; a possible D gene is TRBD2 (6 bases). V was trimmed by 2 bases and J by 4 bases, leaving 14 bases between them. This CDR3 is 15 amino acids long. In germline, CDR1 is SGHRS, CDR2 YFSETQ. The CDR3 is CASSLMSGSADTQYF. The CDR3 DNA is TGCGCCAGCAGCTTAATGAGCGGGTCGGCAGATACGCAGTATTTT.

The CDR3 sequence: CASSFPDRGGMSPLHF. As DNA, the CDR3 is TGTGCCAGCAGTTTCCCAGACAGGGGCGGGATGTCACCCCTCCACTTT. This sequence joins TRBV5-6 and TRBJ1-6, with 8 bases aligning to TRBD1. This CDR3 comprises 16 residues. Germline-derived CDR1 and CDR2 are SGHDT and YYEEEE. The J segment lost 10 bases and the V segment lost 5 bases, leaving 14 bases of the junction unmatched.

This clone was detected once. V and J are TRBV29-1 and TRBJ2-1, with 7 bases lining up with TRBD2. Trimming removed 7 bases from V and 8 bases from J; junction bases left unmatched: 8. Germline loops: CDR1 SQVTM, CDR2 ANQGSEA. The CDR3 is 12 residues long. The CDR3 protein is CSATRGGDEQFF. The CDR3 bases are TGCAGCGCCACTCGGGGAGGGGATGAGCAGTTCTTC.

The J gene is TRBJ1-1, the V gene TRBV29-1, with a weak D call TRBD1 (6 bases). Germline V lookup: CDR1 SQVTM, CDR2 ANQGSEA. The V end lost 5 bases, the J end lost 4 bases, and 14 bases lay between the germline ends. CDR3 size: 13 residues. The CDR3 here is CSVQQGYTTEAFF. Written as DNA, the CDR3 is TGCAGCGTTCAACAGGGTTATACCACTGAAGCTTTCTTT. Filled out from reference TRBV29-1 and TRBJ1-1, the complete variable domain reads SAVISQKPSRDICQRGTSLTIQCQVDSQVTMMFWYRQQPGQSLTLIATANQGSEATYESGFVIDKFPISRPNLTFSTLTVSNMSPEDSSIYLCSVQQGYTTEAFFGQGTRLTVV.

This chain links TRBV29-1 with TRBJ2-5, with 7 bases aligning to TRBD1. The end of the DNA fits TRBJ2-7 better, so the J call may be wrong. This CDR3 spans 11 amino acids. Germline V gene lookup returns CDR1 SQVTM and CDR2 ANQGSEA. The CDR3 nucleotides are TGCAGCGTCAAGGGGGCTTACGAGCAGTACTTC. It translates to CSVKGAYEQYF.

The CDR3 sequence: CASSGKTSGAYSSYNEQFF. DNA for the CDR3: TGTGCCAGCAGCGGTAAGACTAGCGGGGCCTACAGCTCCTACAATGAGCAGTTCTTC. V usage is TRBV7-9 and J usage is TRBJ2-1; TRBD2 matches 11 bases. CDR1 and CDR2 from the germline V gene are SEHNR and FQNEAQ (reference sequence). This CDR3 spans 19 amino acids. Trimming removed 5 bases from V and 0 bases from J; junction bases left unmatched: 12.

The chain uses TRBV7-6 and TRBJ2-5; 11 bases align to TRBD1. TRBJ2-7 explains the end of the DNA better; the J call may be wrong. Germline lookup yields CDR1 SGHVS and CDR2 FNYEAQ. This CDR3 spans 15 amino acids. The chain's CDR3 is CASSSTGTGGYEQYF. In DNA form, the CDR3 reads TGTGCCAGCAGCTCGACCGGGACAGGGGGCTACGAGCAGTACTTC.

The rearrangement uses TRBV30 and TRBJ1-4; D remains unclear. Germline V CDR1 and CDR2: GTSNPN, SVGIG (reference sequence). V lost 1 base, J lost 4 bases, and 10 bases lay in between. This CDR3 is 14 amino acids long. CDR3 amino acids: CAWSEGSLNEKLFF. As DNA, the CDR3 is TGTGCCTGGAGTGAAGGTAGCCTTAATGAAAAACTGTTTTTT.

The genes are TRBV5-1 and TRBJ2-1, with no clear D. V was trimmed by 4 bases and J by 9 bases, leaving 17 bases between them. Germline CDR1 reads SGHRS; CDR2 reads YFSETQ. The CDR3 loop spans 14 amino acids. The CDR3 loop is CASSLDRREVEQFF. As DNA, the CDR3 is TGCGCCAGCAGCCTTGACCGCCGCGAGGTTGAGCAGTTCTTC.

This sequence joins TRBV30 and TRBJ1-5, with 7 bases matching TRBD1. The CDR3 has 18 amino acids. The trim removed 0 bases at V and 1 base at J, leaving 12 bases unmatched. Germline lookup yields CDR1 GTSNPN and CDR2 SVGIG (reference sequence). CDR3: CAWSVRGQTGVSNQPQHF. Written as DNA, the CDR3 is TGTGCCTGGAGTGTACGAGGACAAACAGGGGTCAGCAATCAGCCCCAGCATTTT.

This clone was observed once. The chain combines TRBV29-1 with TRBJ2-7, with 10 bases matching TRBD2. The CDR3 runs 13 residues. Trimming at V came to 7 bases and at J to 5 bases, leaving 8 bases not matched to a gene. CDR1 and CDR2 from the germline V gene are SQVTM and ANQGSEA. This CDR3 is CSARGLAGDEQYF. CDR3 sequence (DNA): TGCAGCGCCCGCGGCCTAGCGGGAGACGAGCAGTACTTC.

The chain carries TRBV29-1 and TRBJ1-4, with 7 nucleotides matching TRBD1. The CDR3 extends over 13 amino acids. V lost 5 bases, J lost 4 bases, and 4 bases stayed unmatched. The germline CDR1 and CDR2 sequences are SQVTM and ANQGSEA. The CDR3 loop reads CSVQGVNNEKLFF. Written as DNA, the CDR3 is TGCAGCGTTCAGGGGGTCAATAATGAAAAACTGTTTTTT.

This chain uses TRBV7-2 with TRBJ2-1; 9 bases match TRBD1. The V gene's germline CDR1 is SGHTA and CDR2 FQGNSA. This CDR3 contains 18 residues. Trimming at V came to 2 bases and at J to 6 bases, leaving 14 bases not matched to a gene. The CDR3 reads CASSLNVIGTGFLNEQFF. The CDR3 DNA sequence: TGTGCCAGCAGCTTAAATGTGATCGGGACAGGGTTTCTCAATGAGCAGTTCTTC.

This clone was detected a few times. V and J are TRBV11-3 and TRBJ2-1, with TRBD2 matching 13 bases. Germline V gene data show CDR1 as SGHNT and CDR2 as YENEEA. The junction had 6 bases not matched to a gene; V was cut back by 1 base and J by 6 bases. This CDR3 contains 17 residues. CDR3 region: CASSLGVLAGGPNEQFF. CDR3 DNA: TGTGCCAGCAGCTTAGGCGTACTAGCGGGAGGGCCCAATGAGCAGTTCTTC.

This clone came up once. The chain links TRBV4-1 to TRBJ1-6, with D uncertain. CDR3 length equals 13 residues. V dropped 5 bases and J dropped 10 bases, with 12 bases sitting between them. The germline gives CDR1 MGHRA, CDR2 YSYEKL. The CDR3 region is CASSSGVGSPLHF. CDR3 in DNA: TGCGCCAGCAGCAGCGGAGTGGGCTCACCCCTCCACTTT.

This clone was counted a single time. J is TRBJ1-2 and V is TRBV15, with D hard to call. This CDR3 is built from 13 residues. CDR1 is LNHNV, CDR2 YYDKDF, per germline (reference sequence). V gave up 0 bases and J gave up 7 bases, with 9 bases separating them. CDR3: CATSRDRGIGYTF. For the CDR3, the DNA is TGTGCCACCAGCAGAGATAGAGGGATTGGCTACACCTTC.

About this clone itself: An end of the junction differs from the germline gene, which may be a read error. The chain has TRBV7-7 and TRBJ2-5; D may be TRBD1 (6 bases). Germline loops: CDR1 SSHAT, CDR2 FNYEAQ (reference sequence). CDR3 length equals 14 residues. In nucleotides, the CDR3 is TGTGCTAGCAGCTCAGCCGGACAGCAGGAGACCCAGTACTTC. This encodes CASSSAGQQETQYF.

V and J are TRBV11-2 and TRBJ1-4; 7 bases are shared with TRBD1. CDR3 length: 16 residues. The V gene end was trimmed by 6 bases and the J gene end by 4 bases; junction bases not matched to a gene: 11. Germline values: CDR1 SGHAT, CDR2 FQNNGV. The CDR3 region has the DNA TGTGCCAGCAGTGACTACCCCAGGGGGATTAATGAAAAACTGTTTTTT. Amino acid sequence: CASSDYPRGINEKLFF.

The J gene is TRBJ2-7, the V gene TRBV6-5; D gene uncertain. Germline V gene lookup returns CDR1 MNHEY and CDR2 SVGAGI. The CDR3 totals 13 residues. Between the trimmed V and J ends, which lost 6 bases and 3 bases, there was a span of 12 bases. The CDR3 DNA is TGTGCCAGCAGCCTGGCAGCGAACTACGAGCAGTACTTC. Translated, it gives CASSLAANYEQYF.

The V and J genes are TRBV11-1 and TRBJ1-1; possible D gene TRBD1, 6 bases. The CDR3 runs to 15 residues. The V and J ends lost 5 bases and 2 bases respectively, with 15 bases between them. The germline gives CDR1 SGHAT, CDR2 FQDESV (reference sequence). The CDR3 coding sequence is TGTGCCAGCAGCCCCGGACAGTTCCCCAACACTGAAGCTTTCTTT. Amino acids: CASSPGQFPNTEAFF.

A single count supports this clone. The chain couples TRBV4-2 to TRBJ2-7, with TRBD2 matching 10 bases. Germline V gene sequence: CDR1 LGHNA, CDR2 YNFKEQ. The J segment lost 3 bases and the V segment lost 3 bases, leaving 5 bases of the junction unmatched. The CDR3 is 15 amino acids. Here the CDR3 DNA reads TGTGCCAGCAGCCAGCAGGCTAGCGGGAGCTACGAGCAGTACTTC. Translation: CASSQQASGSYEQYF.

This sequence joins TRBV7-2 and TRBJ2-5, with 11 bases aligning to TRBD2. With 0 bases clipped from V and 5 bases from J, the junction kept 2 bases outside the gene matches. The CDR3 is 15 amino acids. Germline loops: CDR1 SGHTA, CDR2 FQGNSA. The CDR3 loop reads CASSLASGGAETQYF. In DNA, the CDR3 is TGTGCCAGCAGCTTAGCTAGCGGGGGGGCCGAGACCCAGTACTTC.

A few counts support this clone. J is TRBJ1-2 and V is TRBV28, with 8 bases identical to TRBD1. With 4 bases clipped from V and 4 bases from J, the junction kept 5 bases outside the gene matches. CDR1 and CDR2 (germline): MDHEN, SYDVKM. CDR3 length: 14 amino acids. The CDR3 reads CASSSGQGSYGYTF. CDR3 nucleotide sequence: TGTGCCAGCAGTTCAGGACAGGGCAGCTATGGCTACACCTTC.

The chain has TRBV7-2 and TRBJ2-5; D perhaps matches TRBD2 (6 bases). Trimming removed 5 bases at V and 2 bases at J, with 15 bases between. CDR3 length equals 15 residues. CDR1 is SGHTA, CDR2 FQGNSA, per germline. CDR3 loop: CASSEGGQGQETQYF. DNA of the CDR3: TGTGCCAGCAGCGAAGGAGGGCAGGGACAAGAGACCCAGTACTTC.